A selection of T cell receptor beta chains follows, all from one sample in a study of shared clonotypes between healthy human individuals. The data were produced by immunoSEQ multiplex PCR, yet TCRdb's version contains in-frame clones alone and is incomplete. The data hold 2 million to 2.5 million clones, with almost 96% observed a single time. The sample comprised naive CD4+ T cells sorted from blood. The receptor source for this set is a man younger than 35 in good health. Both conserved end residues are part of each CDR3. The order of the fields is V gene, J gene, D gene, clone size, CDR3 length, CDR3 DNA, CDR3 protein. D genes are given only for firm matches. Some rows have no size entry. The others give once, few or many, or a class for an expanded clone.

TRBV6-1	TRBJ2-7	NA	NA	13	TGTGCCAGCAGTGAAGTAAGAGGACCCGAGCAGTACTTC	CASSEVRGPEQYF
TRBV5-1	TRBJ2-1	NA	NA	14	TGCGCCAGCAGCTTGGATCCGGGGTACAATGAGCAGTTCTTC	CASSLDPGYNEQFF
TRBV29-1	TRBJ2-3	NA	NA	12	TGCAGCGTTGAAGGGGTAGGGGATACGCAGTATTTT	CSVEGVGDTQYF
TRBV6-5	TRBJ1-1	NA	NA	14	TGTGCCAGCAGGCCCAGTGGGGGCAGAACTGAAGCTTTCTTT	CASRPSGGRTEAFF
TRBV6-5	TRBJ2-2	TRBD1	NA	15	TGTGCCAGCATGCCCCCCGGAAGGGGGCCCGGGGAGCTGTTTTTT	CASMPPGRGPGELFF
TRBV30	TRBJ2-1	NA	NA	13	TGTGCCTGGAGCCATAGCTCCTACAATGAGCAGTTCTTC	CAWSHSSYNEQFF
TRBV5-6	TRBJ2-7	NA	NA	13	TGTGCCAGCAGACGGCTTGCCCCCTACGAGCAGTACTTC	CASRRLAPYEQYF
TRBV28	TRBJ2-7	NA	NA	14	TGTGCCAGCAGTTCGGGTCTCAGGCAGTACGAGCAGTACTTC	CASSSGLRQYEQYF
TRBV6-1	TRBJ2-1	TRBD2	NA	14	TGTGCCAGCAGTACACCGTCCCTAGCGGGGGAGCAGTTCTTC	CASSTPSLAGEQFF
TRBV6-1	TRBJ2-1	NA	NA	15	TGTGCCAGCACTCCTATCTCCGGGACCTACAATGAGCAGTTCTTC	CASTPISGTYNEQFF
TRBV19	TRBJ2-3	NA	NA	14	TGTGCCAGTAGTATAGTTGGGCCCACAGATACGCAGTATTTT	CASSIVGPTDTQYF
TRBV6-5	TRBJ1-5	NA	NA	14	TGTGCCACCAGAGGGACTGCTCGCAATCAGCCCCAGCATTTT	CATRGTARNQPQHF
TRBV7-9	TRBJ1-3	NA	NA	14	TGTGCCAGCAGCTTAAAAAGCTCTGGAAACACCATATATTTT	CASSLKSSGNTIYF
TRBV5-1	TRBJ1-1	TRBD1	NA	14	TGCGCCAGCAGCTTGGAACAGGGGATGCAAAAAGCTTTCTTT	CASSLEQGMQKAFF
TRBV5-4	TRBJ2-3	NA	once	13	TGTGCCAGCAGGACGGAGAGCACAGATACGCAGTATTTT	CASRTESTDTQYF
TRBV27	TRBJ1-5	NA	NA	14	TGTGCCAGCAGTTGGGGGGATAGCAATCAGCCCCAGCATTTT	CASSWGDSNQPQHF
TRBV10-1	TRBJ1-5	NA	NA	13	TGCGCCAGCAGTGAAGGGAGCAATCAGCCCCAGCATTTT	CASSEGSNQPQHF
TRBV7-9	TRBJ2-7	TRBD1	many	14	TGTGCCAGCAGCTACACGACAGGGGTCTACGAGCAGTACTTC	CASSYTTGVYEQYF
TRBV30	TRBJ1-5	NA	NA	15	TGTGCCTGGAGCGTGCCCGGGGGCGGGGGTCAGCCCCAGCATTTT	CAWSVPGGGGQPQHF
TRBV10-3	TRBJ2-2	NA	NA	13	TGTGCCATCAGTGAGGGACATCCCGGGGAGCTGTTTTTT	CAISEGHPGELFF
TRBV19	TRBJ2-2	NA	NA	13	TGTGCCAGTAAGGGAGCCCCGACCGGGGAGCTGTTTTTT	CASKGAPTGELFF
TRBV20-1	TRBJ1-2	NA	NA	11	TGCAGTGCCGGGACGGACTATGGCTACACCTTC	CSAGTDYGYTF
TRBV30	TRBJ1-6	NA	once	13	TGTGCCTGGCTACCGGAAAAGGGTTCACCCCTCCACTTT	CAWLPEKGSPLHF
TRBV7-2	TRBJ2-7	TRBD2	NA	14	TGTGCCAGCAGCTTTCTAGCGGGAGGAAGCGGGCAGTACTTC	CASSFLAGGSGQYF
TRBV4-3	TRBJ2-2	NA	NA	16	TGCGCCAGCAGCCAAGCGCCGGGACCGTCCGGCGGGGAGCTGTTTTTT	CASSQAPGPSGGELFF
TRBV30	TRBJ1-1	NA	NA	15	TGTGCCTGGAGCCTCCGATTGGGCGGGGACACTGAAGCTTTCTTT	CAWSLRLGGDTEAFF
TRBV14	TRBJ2-5	NA	NA	15	TGTGCCAGCAGCCAAGTCAGGGGCCTCCAAGAGACCCAGTACTTC	CASSQVRGLQETQYF
TRBV2	TRBJ1-6	NA	few	13	TGTGCCAGCAAGCAAGGGCCGAATTCACCCCTCCACTTT	CASKQGPNSPLHF
TRBV7-7	TRBJ2-5	TRBD2	NA	15	TGTGCTAGCAGCTTAGGACTAGCGGGAGTGGAGACCCAGTACTTC	CASSLGLAGVETQYF
TRBV2	TRBJ2-7	NA	NA	14	TGTGCCAGCAGTGACGGCAGGAACCGATACGAGCAGTACTTC	CASSDGRNRYEQYF
TRBV6-5	TRBJ2-2	TRBD2	NA	15	TGTGCCAGCAGATTAGCGGGGGGGCCTAACGGGGAGCTGTTTTTT	CASRLAGGPNGELFF
TRBV6-6	TRBJ2-3	NA	NA	15	TGTGCCAGCAGTCTACAGCGGCCTAGCACAGATACGCAGTATTTT	CASSLQRPSTDTQYF
TRBV30	TRBJ1-5	NA	few	14	TGTGCCTGGAGAGGACGGGATAGCAATCAGCCCCAGCATTTT	CAWRGRDSNQPQHF
TRBV2	TRBJ2-3	TRBD2	once	16	TGTGCCAGCAGACTGGGACTAGCGGGGCGCACAGATACGCAGTATTTT	CASRLGLAGRTDTQYF
TRBV6-5	TRBJ1-2	NA	NA	12	TGTGCCAGCAGTCTTAAAGGCTATGGCTACACCTTC	CASSLKGYGYTF
TRBV7-9	TRBJ2-5	TRBD2	NA	15	TGTGCCAGCAGCTTTGGACTAGCGGGAGCAGAGACCCAGTACTTC	CASSFGLAGAETQYF
TRBV27	TRBJ2-2	TRBD1	once	15	TGTGCCAGCAGTATGACAGGGGTTGGCACCGGGGAGCTGTTTTTT	CASSMTGVGTGELFF
TRBV10-3	TRBJ2-5	NA	NA	11	TGTGCCATCAGTGAAAATGACAGGTTGTACTTC	CAISENDRLYF
TRBV27	TRBJ2-1	NA	NA	15	TGTGCCAGCAGGTCCCCTGGGACCTCACCCAATGAGCAGTTCTTC	CASRSPGTSPNEQFF
TRBV5-1	TRBJ1-1	NA	NA	14	TGCGCCAGCAGCTTGTGGGGGGGAAGTACTGAAGCTTTCTTT	CASSLWGGSTEAFF
TRBV18	TRBJ1-5	NA	few	14	TGTGCCAGCTCACCCAGCATGGGGGGTCAGCCCCAGCATTTT	CASSPSMGGQPQHF
TRBV6-5	TRBJ2-1	NA	NA	14	TGTGCCAGCAGATCCGGGACGGGCGACAATGAGCAGTTCTTC	CASRSGTGDNEQFF
TRBV7-6	TRBJ1-2	TRBD1	NA	16	TGTGCCAGCAGCTTAGCGTCAGGACAGGGGGCCGGCGGCTACACCTTC	CASSLASGQGAGGYTF
TRBV19	TRBJ1-5	NA	NA	17	TGTGCCAGTAGTATAGAGGTCCCTCGTTCTCTCCCGTTGTCCCAGCATTTT	CASSIEVPRSLPLSQHF
TRBV6-5	TRBJ2-1	NA	NA	16	TGTGCCAGCAGTTACTCCGGGGCAGGGGCCTACAATGAGCAGTTCTTC	CASSYSGAGAYNEQFF
TRBV6-5	TRBJ2-1	NA	NA	14	TGTGCCAGCAGTTCGGGACTCGGACCCAATGAGCAGTTCTTC	CASSSGLGPNEQFF
TRBV28	TRBJ1-1	NA	NA	17	TGTGCCAGCAGTTTCGGTGGGGGAGGGGGAAGGAACACTGAAGCTTTCTTT	CASSFGGGGGRNTEAFF